This T cell receptor beta chain was observed in a study of T-cell memory formation after mild COVID-19. TCRdb called the 5' RACE reads again in MiXCR, with one record for every CDR3 protein. The sample includes 470,000 or so distinct CDR3 sequences, around a sixth seen only once; the top ten take approximately 13%. Study-level results: Clones contracting day 15 to 85 were balanced CD4/CD8; later expanders leaned CD4+. For contracting clones, CD4+ ones sat mainly in CM and EM, CD8+ in EMRA.

This clonotype was recorded a few times. Its antigen is not identified. The sample was PBMCs or a T cell subset sorted from them (not recorded which). This receptor was identified in an adult woman who had mild COVID-19 (a few samples of this study predate the infection). Cell type and time point are not known.

The CDR3 bases are TGTGCCAGCAGACAGGAATATAGCAATCAGCCCCAGCATTTT. The encoded protein is CASRQEYSNQPQHF. This chain links TRBV6-2 or TRBV6-3 with TRBJ1-5, with TRBD1 as a possible D gene (5 bases). V was trimmed by 6 bases and J by 0 bases, leaving 9 bases between them. The CDR3 length is 14 residues. Germline V gene sequence: CDR1 MNHEY, CDR2 SVGEGT.